This T cell receptor beta chain originates from a study of blood T cell repertoires in COVID-19. Germline CDR1 SGHTA, CDR2 FQGNSA. The CDR3 spans 15 residues. The junction had 5 bases not matched to a gene; V was cut back by 5 bases and J by 1 base. Study processing details: Amplifying reference gene primers gave estimates of nucleated cell counts. Generated by immunoSEQ multiplex PCR, the TCRdb table keeps only in-frame clones and is missing some. V and J calls and clone size are copied from that table; D and trimming were computed from the DNA. The sample holds 300,000 to 350,000 clones, over 80% seen once.

The V call is TRBV7-2, the J call TRBJ1-5, with 7 bases lining up with TRBD1. Material for sequencing was peripheral blood. The source of this sequence is a man aged 25-45 years with COVID-19, enrolled during active disease. The CDR3 coding sequence is TGTGCCAGCAGCGCGACAGGGTTCAGCAATCAGCCCCAGCATTTT. It is translated as CASSATGFSNQPQHF.